The 26 T cell receptor beta chains reported below all come from one sample, sequenced in a study of patients and donors after allogeneic stem cell transplantation. One entry per CDR3 protein results from TCRdb running MiXCR on the RT-PCR reads. The repertoire has about 110,000 distinct CDR3 sequences, around 35% of them found once; the top ten carry more than 25%. The sample was blood, either unsorted or a sorted T cell fraction (not recorded which). Receptor source: a human donor who was either an allogeneic HSCT recipient or a stem cell or donor lymphocyte infusion donor (not recorded which). It is not recorded whose cells these are; they may come from a transplant donor.

The chain links TRBV7-2 to TRBJ1-1; the D gene is possibly TRBD1 (5 bases). The germline V gene has CDR1 SGHTA and CDR2 FQGNSA. The CDR3 length is 14 residues. Trimming shortened V by 3 bases and J by 0 bases, and 8 bases separated the two germline ends. The CDR3 DNA is TGTGCCAGCAGCTTTGGACATGTGAACACTGAAGCTTTCTTT. This translates into CASSFGHVNTEAFF.

This clonotype has a handful of counts. CDR3 sequence reads: CSARRTGGNQPQHF. The CDR3 DNA reads TGCAGTGCTAGAAGGACAGGGGGCAATCAGCCCCAGCATTTT. V usage is TRBV20-1 and J usage is TRBJ1-5, with 9 nucleotides matching TRBD1. The ends lost 2 bases at V and 2 bases at J; junction bases unmatched: 1. In germline, CDR1 is DFQATT, CDR2 SNEGSKA (reference sequence). This CDR3 comprises 14 residues.

This clonotype was observed a handful of times. The chain carries TRBV7-2 and TRBJ2-1; 9 nucleotides match TRBD2. Trimming at V came to 5 bases and at J to 2 bases, leaving 7 bases not matched to a gene. Germline V lookup: CDR1 SGHTA, CDR2 FQGNSA. The CDR3 length is 16 residues. The CDR3 reads CASSTRLAATYNEQFF. The CDR3 DNA is TGTGCCAGCAGCACCCGACTAGCGGCAACCTACAATGAGCAGTTCTTC.

This clonotype was observed a few times. V and J are TRBV6-1 and TRBJ1-1; a weak D match, TRBD1 (5 bases). CDR1 is MNHNS, CDR2 SASEGT, per germline. This CDR3 is built from 12 residues. The V gene lost 3 bases and the J gene lost 8 bases, with 10 bases spanning the gap. CDR3 in DNA: TGTGCCAGCAGTGAGGGTAGGGACGAAGCTTTCTTT. As protein: CASSEGRDEAFF.

This clonotype was detected only a few times. The rearrangement links TRBV12-3 or TRBV12-4 to TRBJ1-1, with D possibly matching TRBD1 (5 bases). This CDR3 has 16 amino acids. Between the trimmed V and J ends, which lost 6 bases and 1 base, there was a span of 18 bases. The CDR3 coding sequence is TGTGCCAGCAGACGGATGCAGGGTTGGGAGAACACTGAAGCTTTCTTT. Protein product: CASRRMQGWENTEAFF.

Only a few counts were recorded for this clonotype. The rearrangement uses TRBV2 and TRBJ2-7; the match to TRBD2 covers 8 bases. CDR1 is SNHLY, CDR2 FYNNEI, per germline. The V gene end was trimmed by 7 bases and the J gene end by 6 bases; junction bases not matched to a gene: 11. The CDR3 has 14 amino acids. The CDR3 sequence: CASKQKAGDLEQYF. CDR3 DNA: TGTGCCAGCAAACAAAAAGCGGGAGACCTCGAGCAGTACTTC.

This chain connects TRBV28 to TRBJ2-7; D is undetermined. V was shortened by 5 bases and J by 1 base, with 24 bases between the two germline ends. This CDR3 spans 18 amino acids. CDR1 is MDHEN and CDR2 is SYDVKM in the germline V gene. CDR3 nucleotides: TGTGCCAGCAGTCCCCCCGTATTCCGCGACCCCAGTTCCTACGAGCAGTACTTC. It yields the protein CASSPPVFRDPSSYEQYF.

The chain is built from TRBV4-2 and TRBJ1-4; tentative D call: TRBD1 (5 bases). Germline CDR1 is LGHNA and CDR2 is YNFKEQ. The CDR3 is made up of 15 amino acids. The ends were cut back, 2 bases at V and 5 bases at J, with 12 bases in the middle. The CDR3, as DNA: TGTGCCAGCAGCCAATTGGGACCGGGAAATGAAAAACTGTTTTTT. Its protein is CASSQLGPGNEKLFF.

In this sample, this clonotype turned up a few times. The chain links TRBV24-1 to TRBJ2-7, with a tentative D call TRBD2 (6 bases). Germline V lookup: CDR1 KGHDR, CDR2 SFDVKD. This CDR3 has 18 residues. Trimming removed 7 bases from V and 6 bases from J, with 30 bases in between. The chain's CDR3 is CATRGRYWDRERGGEQYF. In DNA form, the CDR3 reads TGTGCCACCAGAGGTAGATACTGGGACCGGGAAAGGGGAGGCGAGCAGTACTTC.

This clonotype showed up just a few times. This chain uses TRBV3-1 with TRBJ2-1; 14 bases match TRBD2. The CDR3 has 15 residues. The germline gives CDR1 LGHDT, CDR2 YNNKEL (reference sequence). The J segment lost 5 bases and the V segment lost 4 bases, leaving 1 base of the junction unmatched. The CDR3 DNA sequence: TGTGCCAGCAGCCGACTAGCGGGAGGGCACAATGAGCAGTTCTTC. It encodes CASSRLAGGHNEQFF.

This rearrangement joins TRBV7-9 to TRBJ1-4; a weak D match, TRBD1 (5 bases). Germline values: CDR1 SEHNR, CDR2 FQNEAQ (reference sequence). The germline V and J ends were trimmed by 6 bases and 7 bases, with 15 bases remaining between them. The CDR3 is 14 amino acids. The CDR3 protein is CASRTDAAGEKLFF. The CDR3 bases are TGTGCCAGCAGGACAGACGCGGCCGGTGAAAAACTGTTTTTT. Based on the CDR3 plus reference TRBV7-9 and TRBJ1-4, the full variable domain is DTGVSQNPRHKITKRGQNVTFRCDPISEHNRLYWYRQTLGQGPEFLTYFQNEAQLEKSRLLSDRFSAERPKGSFSTLEIQRTEQGDSAMYLCASRTDAAGEKLFFGSGTQLSVL.

This clonotype appeared a few times. The V gene is TRBV7-9, the J gene TRBJ1-3; D is unresolved. V lost 0 bases to trimming and J lost 2 bases, with 17 bases between them. Looked up from germline, CDR1 is SEHNR and CDR2 is FQNEAQ (reference sequence). There are 18 residues in the CDR3. The CDR3 loop is CASSLASLHITPGNTIYF. CDR3 in DNA: TGTGCCAGCAGCTTAGCATCCCTGCACATTACTCCTGGAAACACCATATATTTT.

The chain employs TRBV18 and TRBJ2-7; D unresolved. The CDR3 consists of 15 residues. Germline loops: CDR1 KGHSH, CDR2 LQKENI. V lost 3 bases to trimming and J lost 4 bases, with 16 bases between them. CDR3 residues: CASSPPGPGPYEQYF. Here the CDR3 DNA reads TGTGCCAGCTCACCCCCTGGACCAGGCCCTTACGAGCAGTACTTC.

The gene calls are TRBV29-1 and TRBJ2-3; no clear D. The CDR3 contains 13 residues. Germline values: CDR1 SQVTM, CDR2 ANQGSEA. V was cut by 2 bases and J by 0 bases, with 6 bases left in between. The CDR3: CSVEPPSTDTQYF. CDR3 bases: TGCAGCGTTGAACCCCCTAGCACAGATACGCAGTATTTT.

The chain uses TRBV6-5 and TRBJ2-1; 11 bases fit TRBD2. The junction had 5 bases not matched to a gene; V was cut back by 0 bases and J by 4 bases. The CDR3 is 17 residues long. Per germline, CDR1 MNHEY and CDR2 SVGAGI. The CDR3 region is CASSYSGTSGFYNEQFF. DNA of the CDR3: TGTGCCAGCAGTTACTCCGGGACTAGCGGTTTTTACAATGAGCAGTTCTTC.

This clonotype was picked up a small number of times. V is TRBV10-3 and J is TRBJ2-1; D is possibly TRBD2 (6 bases). The CDR3 has 18 amino acids. Looked up from germline, CDR1 is ENHRY and CDR2 is SYGVKD. V lost 0 bases, J lost 11 bases, and 26 bases lay in between. CDR3 loop: CAISESTAGLAHGEKQFF. As DNA, the CDR3 is TGTGCCATCAGTGAGTCAACTGCGGGGCTGGCTCACGGGGAGAAGCAGTTCTTC.

V usage is TRBV7-2 and J usage is TRBJ1-2; no clear D gene. The CDR3 sequence is 15 residues long. Germline V gene lookup returns CDR1 SGHTA and CDR2 FQGNSA. The V end lost 5 bases, the J end lost 4 bases, and 17 bases lay between the germline ends. The CDR3 DNA sequence: TGTGCCAGCAGCCAAGCCTTCGGGGTTAGCTATGGCTACACCTTC. Translating gives CASSQAFGVSYGYTF.

The chain carries TRBV5-1 and TRBJ2-5; D unclear. Germline V gene sequence: CDR1 SGHRS, CDR2 YFSETQ. The V end lost 3 bases, the J end lost 3 bases, and 9 bases lay between the germline ends. The CDR3 extends over 13 amino acids. The CDR3 DNA is TGCGCCAGCAGCTCGTACTTAAAAGAGACCCAGTACTTC. This sequence encodes CASSSYLKETQYF.

The genes are TRBV21-1 and TRBJ2-7; TRBD1, the table's D call, was not compared with the DNA. TRBV21-1 is tagged as a pseudogene. The CDR3 is 14 residues long. This CDR3 reads CASSKFPDRGEQYF. For the CDR3, the DNA is TGTGCCAGCAGCAAGTTCCCCGACCGGGGCGAGCAGTACTTC.

The chain uses TRBV2 and TRBJ2-3; D perhaps matches TRBD1 (5 bases). Trimming took off 7 bases at V and 4 bases at J, with 12 bases between the two ends. CDR1 is SNHLY and CDR2 is FYNNEI in the germline V gene. There are 13 residues in the CDR3. DNA for the CDR3: TGTGCCAGCAATTTTAGGGGTGCAGATACGCAGTATTTT. Amino acid sequence: CASNFRGADTQYF.

The J gene is TRBJ2-7, the V gene TRBV28; 9 nucleotides align to TRBD1. The CDR3 sequence is 13 residues long. Trimming removed 4 bases from V and 3 bases from J; junction bases left unmatched: 1. Germline CDR1 is MDHEN and CDR2 is SYDVKM. The chain's CDR3 is CASSWDRDYEQYF. CDR3 nucleotides: TGTGCCAGCAGTTGGGACAGGGACTACGAGCAGTACTTC.

This clonotype was seen a handful of times. This chain links TRBV29-1 with TRBJ2-2, with D possibly being TRBD1 (5 bases). The CDR3 length is 14 residues. The V gene's germline CDR1 is SQVTM and CDR2 ANQGSEA. V shed 4 bases and J shed 5 bases, with 14 bases lying between them. DNA of the CDR3: TGCAGCGTTGTCAGGCAGGGTGTAACCGGGGAGCTGTTTTTT. Encoded protein: CSVVRQGVTGELFF.

V usage is TRBV6-5 and J usage is TRBJ2-7, with unresolved D. CDR1 and CDR2 (germline): MNHEY, SVGAGI. CDR3 length equals 16 residues. The ends were cut back, 1 base at V and 4 bases at J, with 17 bases in the middle. The CDR3 DNA follows: TGTGCCAGCAGTTACTATCCGGGTGCAACTACTTACGAGCAGTACTTC. It encodes CASSYYPGATTYEQYF.

The gene calls are TRBV12-3 or TRBV12-4 and TRBJ1-3; 7 bases agree with TRBD1. V was clipped by 5 bases and J by 4 bases; unmatched bases: 11. CDR3 length equals 16 residues. This CDR3 is CASSPGKGASGNTIYF. CDR3 coding DNA: TGTGCCAGCAGTCCCGGGAAGGGGGCGTCGGGAAACACCATATATTTT.

The CDR3 loop is CASSQGNTGELFF. The CDR3 DNA sequence: TGTGCCAGCAGCCAGGGAAACACCGGGGAGCTGTTTTTT. The gene calls are TRBV4-2 and TRBJ2-2, with D uncertain. Germline values: CDR1 LGHNA, CDR2 YNFKEQ. V dropped 3 bases and J dropped 2 bases, with 4 bases sitting between them. The CDR3 loop spans 13 amino acids.

This clonotype has ten or more counts. The junction differs from germline at one of its ends, possibly a read error. As DNA, the CDR3 is TGTGCCAGCAGCTTAGGAGGTTCACCCCTCCACTTT. Amino acid sequence: CASSLGGSPLHF. The J gene is TRBJ1-6, the V gene TRBV12-3 or TRBV12-4; the D is unclear. CDR3 length equals 12 residues.